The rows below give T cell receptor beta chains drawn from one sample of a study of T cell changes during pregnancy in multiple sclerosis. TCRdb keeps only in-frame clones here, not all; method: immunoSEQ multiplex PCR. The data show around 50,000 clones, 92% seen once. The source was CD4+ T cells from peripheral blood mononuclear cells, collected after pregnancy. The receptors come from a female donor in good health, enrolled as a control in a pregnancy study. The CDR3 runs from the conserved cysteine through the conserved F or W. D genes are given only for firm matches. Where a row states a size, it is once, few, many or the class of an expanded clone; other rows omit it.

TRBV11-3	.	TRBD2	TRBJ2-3	TGTGCCAGCTCGGGACTAGCGGATTCCACAGATACGCAGTATTTT	CASSGLADSTDTQYF
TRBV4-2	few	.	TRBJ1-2	TGTGCCAGCAGCCAAGGCGGCCCCCCGAGGTATGGCTACACCTTC	CASSQGGPPRYGYTF
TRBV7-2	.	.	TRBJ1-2	TGTGCCAGCAGACCTAGGCAGGGCCACTATGGCTACACCTTC	CASRPRQGHYGYTF
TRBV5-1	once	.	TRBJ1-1	TGCGCCAGCAGCTTAACAGCCTACACTGAAGCTTTCTTT	CASSLTAYTEAFF
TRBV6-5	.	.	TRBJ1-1	TGTGCCAGCAGTGCCCCCCCTGGACGGGGAACTGAAGCTTTCTTT	CASSAPPGRGTEAFF
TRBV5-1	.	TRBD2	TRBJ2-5	TGCGCCAGCAGATTCGGGACTAGCGGAACCCCGCGGGAGACCCAGTACTTC	CASRFGTSGTPRETQYF
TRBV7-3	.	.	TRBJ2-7	TGTGCCAGCAGCTTAAAGGGGCAGGGTGGCTACGAGCAGTACTTC	CASSLKGQGGYEQYF
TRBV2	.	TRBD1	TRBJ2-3	TGTGCCAGCAAGGACAGGGGCGGCACAGATACGCAGTATTTT	CASKDRGGTDTQYF
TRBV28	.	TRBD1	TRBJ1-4	TGTGCCAGCAGTCCCGGGGACAGGGGTGGTGAAAAACTGTTTTTT	CASSPGDRGGEKLFF
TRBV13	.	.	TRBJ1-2	TGTGCCAGCAGCCGGTTCTCTAACTATGGCTACACCTTC	CASSRFSNYGYTF
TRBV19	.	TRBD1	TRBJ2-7	TGTGCCAGTATGGACAGGCTCTACGAGCAGTACTTC	CASMDRLYEQYF
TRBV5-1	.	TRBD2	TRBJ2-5	TGCGCCAGCAGTAAATCTAGCGGGGGGTTCGAGACCCAGTACTTC	CASSKSSGGFETQYF
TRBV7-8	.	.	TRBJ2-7	TGTGCCAGCAGCGCCGGGACTCGGACCTACGAGCAGTACTTC	CASSAGTRTYEQYF
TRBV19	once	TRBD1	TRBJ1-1	TGTGCCAGTAAAAACAGGGGGCATGACACTGAAGCTTTCTTT	CASKNRGHDTEAFF
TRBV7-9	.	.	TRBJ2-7	TGTGCCAGCAGCTGGACTACCGGCTACGAGCAGTACTTC	CASSWTTGYEQYF
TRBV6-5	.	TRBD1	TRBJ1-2	TGTGCCAGCAGACCCGGGACAGGGGGTGGCTACACCTTC	CASRPGTGGGYTF